This TCR beta chain was found in a study of response to subunit inactivated influenza vaccine. Study-level points and caveats: The authors put forward the suggestion that each seasonal influenza vaccination may bring in only a limited number of new T cells.

MiXCR was run by TCRdb on the RT-PCR reads, yielding one entry per CDR3 protein. Of hundreds of thousands of distinct CDR3 sequences listed, around 13% were seen once; the top ten hold roughly 6.4%. Note on this clonotype: Its antigen is undetermined.

The receptor was isolated from a man in his fifties who received an inactivated influenza vaccine. This material consisted of PBMCs from blood, taken 14 days before vaccination.

The CDR3 reads CASSKQGPQETQYF. Written as DNA, the CDR3 is TGCGCCAGCAGCAAGCAGGGACCCCAAGAGACCCAGTACTTC. This sequence joins TRBV5-1 and TRBJ2-5, with D perhaps assigned TRBD1 or TRBD2 (5 bases each). The CDR3 is 14 amino acids. From germline, CDR1 is SGHRS and CDR2 YFSETQ. V was cut by 4 bases and J by 1 base, with 11 bases left in between.